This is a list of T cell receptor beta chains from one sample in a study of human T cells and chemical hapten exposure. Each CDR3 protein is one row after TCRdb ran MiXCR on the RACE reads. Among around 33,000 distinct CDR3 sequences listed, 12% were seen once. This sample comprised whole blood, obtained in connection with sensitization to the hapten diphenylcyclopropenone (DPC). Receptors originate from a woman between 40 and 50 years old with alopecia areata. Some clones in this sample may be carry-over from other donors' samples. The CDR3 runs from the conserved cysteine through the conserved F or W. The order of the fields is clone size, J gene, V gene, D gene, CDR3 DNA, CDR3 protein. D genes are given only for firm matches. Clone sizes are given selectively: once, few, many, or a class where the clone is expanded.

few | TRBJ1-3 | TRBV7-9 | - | TGTGCCAGCAGCTTGCAGATCCTCTCTGGAAACACCATATATTTT | CASSLQILSGNTIYF
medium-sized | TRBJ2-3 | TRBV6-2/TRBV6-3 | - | TGTGCCAGCAGTTCCACAGATACGCAGTATTTT | CASSSTDTQYF
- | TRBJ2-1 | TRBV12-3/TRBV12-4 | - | TGTGCCAGCAGTTTGTCCCGGGACAATGAGCAGTTCTTC | CASSLSRDNEQFF
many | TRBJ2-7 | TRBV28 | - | TGTGCCAGCAGCGCAGGGGGGTCGTCCTACGAGCAGTACTTC | CASSAGGSSYEQYF
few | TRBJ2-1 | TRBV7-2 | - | TGTGCCAGCCGACCGCCGAACCATTTAGAGGGTGAGCAGTTCTTC | CASRPPNHLEGEQFF
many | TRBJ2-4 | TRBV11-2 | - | TGTGCCAGCAGCTTAGGTAACAGGTTAAACATTCAGTACTTC | CASSLGNRLNIQYF
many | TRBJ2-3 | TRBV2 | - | TGTGCCGGGGCGGGCAGAGATTACACAGATACGCAGTATTTT | CAGAGRDYTDTQYF
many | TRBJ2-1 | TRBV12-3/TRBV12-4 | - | TGTGCCAGCAGTTTAGGACGGCGGGGTGAGCAGTTCTTC | CASSLGRRGEQFF
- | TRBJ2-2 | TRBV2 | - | TGTGCCAGCAGTCCAGTAGGCGGGGGGGAGCTGTTTTTT | CASSPVGGGELFF
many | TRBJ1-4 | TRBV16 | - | TGTGCCAGCAGCCAATCACTGGGGGCGACTAATGAAAAACTGTTTTTT | CASSQSLGATNEKLFF
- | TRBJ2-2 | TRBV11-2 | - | TGTGCCAGCAGCCCAGACCAGAACACCGGGGAGCTGTTTTTT | CASSPDQNTGELFF
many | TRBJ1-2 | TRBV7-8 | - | TGTGCCAGCAGCTTAGACGGGCAAGCTAACTATGGCTACACCTTC | CASSLDGQANYGYTF
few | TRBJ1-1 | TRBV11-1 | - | TGTGCCAGCAGCTGGCACGCCGAAGCTTTCTTT | CASSWHAEAFF
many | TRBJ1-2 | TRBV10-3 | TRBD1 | TGTGCCATCAGATTAGAGGACAGGGTCGATGGCTACACCTTC | CAIRLEDRVDGYTF
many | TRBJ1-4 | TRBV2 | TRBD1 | TGTGCCAGCACCACCGGGACAGGGCATGAAAAACTGTTTTTT | CASTTGTGHEKLFF
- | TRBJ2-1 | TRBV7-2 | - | TGTGCCAGCAGCTTCAACCATGAGCAGTTCTTC | CASSFNHEQFF
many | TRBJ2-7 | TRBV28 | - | TGTGCCACCAGGGGACCCAACTACGAGCAGTACTTC | CATRGPNYEQYF
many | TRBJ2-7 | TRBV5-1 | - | TGCGCCAGCAGCCCTCGGGCCTCGATTTCCTACGAGCAGTACTTC | CASSPRASISYEQYF
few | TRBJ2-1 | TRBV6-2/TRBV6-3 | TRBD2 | TGTGCCAGCAGTACCGGACTAGCGGGAGCTAACTCCTACAATGAGCAGTTCTTC | CASSTGLAGANSYNEQFF
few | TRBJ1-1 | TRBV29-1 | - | TGCAGCGTTGAGCACACCAGAACTGCTGAAGCTTTCTTT | CSVEHTRTAEAFF
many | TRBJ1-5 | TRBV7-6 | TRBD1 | TGTGCCAGCAGCTCCAATGACAGGGGGTATCAGCCCCAGCATTTT | CASSSNDRGYQPQHF
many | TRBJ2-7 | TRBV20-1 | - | TGCAGTGCTCGATCCAGAACGGAGCACGAGCAGTACTTC | CSARSRTEHEQYF
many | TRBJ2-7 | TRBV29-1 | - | TGCAGCGTCGTTAGCGGCTCCTACGAGCAGTACTTC | CSVVSGSYEQYF
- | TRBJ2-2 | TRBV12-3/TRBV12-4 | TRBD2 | TGTGCCAGCAGTTTTCGGGGGGCGAACACCGGGGAGCTGTTTTTT | CASSFRGANTGELFF
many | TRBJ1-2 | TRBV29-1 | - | TGCAGCGTTATAGGGCAGGACAACACTAACTATGGCTACACCTTC | CSVIGQDNTNYGYTF
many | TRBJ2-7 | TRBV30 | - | TGTGCCTGGAGGATGGGCAGCGGACGGTCCTACGAGCAGTACTTC | CAWRMGSGRSYEQYF